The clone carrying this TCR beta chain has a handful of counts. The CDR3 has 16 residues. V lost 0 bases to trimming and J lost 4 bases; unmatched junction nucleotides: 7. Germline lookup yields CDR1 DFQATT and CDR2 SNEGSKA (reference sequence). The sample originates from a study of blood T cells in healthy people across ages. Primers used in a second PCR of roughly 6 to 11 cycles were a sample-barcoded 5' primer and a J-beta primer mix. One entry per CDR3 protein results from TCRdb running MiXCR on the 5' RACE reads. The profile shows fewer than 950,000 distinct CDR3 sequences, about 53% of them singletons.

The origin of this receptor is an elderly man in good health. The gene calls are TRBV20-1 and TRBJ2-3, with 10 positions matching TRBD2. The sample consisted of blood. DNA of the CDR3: TGCAGTGCTAGAGATGGAGCGGGAGGGCCCCCAGATACGCAGTATTTT. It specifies CSARDGAGGPPDTQYF.